These 18 T cell receptor beta chains share one sample of origin, sequenced in a study of T cells after yellow fever vaccination. TCRdb redid the calling of the 5' RACE reads with MiXCR, one entry per CDR3 protein. The sample carries about 360,000 distinct CDR3 sequences, 6.2% recorded once. This specimen consisted of PBMCs, obtained 5 days after the yellow fever booster vaccination. All receptors come from a young man who received the YFV17D yellow fever vaccine.

The table lists this clonotype with many counts. The chain joins TRBV7-2 to TRBJ2-7; D ambiguous. Germline CDR1 is SGHTA and CDR2 is FQGNSA. This CDR3 spans 14 amino acids. The V gene lost 5 bases and the J gene lost 2 bases, with 13 bases spanning the gap. CDR3 sequence: CASSPPGRAYEQYF. The CDR3 DNA sequence: TGTGCCAGCAGCCCTCCTGGACGCGCCTACGAGCAGTACTTC.

This clonotype was seen repeatedly, ten times or more. The chain joins TRBV29-1 to TRBJ1-5, with D possibly matching TRBD1 (6 bases). There are 12 residues in the CDR3. The germline V and J ends were trimmed by 6 bases and 3 bases, with 9 bases remaining between them. Germline CDR1 and CDR2: SQVTM and ANQGSEA. Here the CDR3 reads CSVGQTNQPQHF. The CDR3, as DNA: TGCAGCGTAGGACAGACCAATCAGCCCCAGCATTTT. The whole variable domain, filled in from reference TRBV29-1 and TRBJ1-5, reads SAVISQKPSRDICQRGTSLTIQCQVDSQVTMMFWYRQQPGQSLTLIATANQGSEATYESGFVIDKFPISRPNLTFSTLTVSNMSPEDSSIYLCSVGQTNQPQHFGDGTRLSIL.

On this clonotype: The junction shows a germline mismatch at one end, possibly a read error. CDR3 DNA: TGCACCAGCAGCCCAAAATTACCCCGAGGCAATCAGCCCCAGCATTTT. Translation: CTSSPKLPRGNQPQHF. The rearrangement joins TRBV27 to TRBJ1-5; no definite D call. The CDR3 is made up of 16 amino acids. The V gene's germline CDR1 is MNHEY and CDR2 SMNVEV (reference sequence).

This clonotype was counted many times. The CDR3 loop is CASSPVSPGLPGLSYEQYF. CDR3 DNA sequence: TGTGCCAGCAGCCCGGTATCACCGGGACTTCCGGGACTGAGCTACGAGCAGTACTTC. The rearrangement uses TRBV5-4 and TRBJ2-7; possibly TRBD2 for D (6 bases). The CDR3 consists of 19 residues. The V and J ends lost 4 bases and 3 bases respectively, with 29 bases between them. In germline, CDR1 is SGHNT, CDR2 YYREEE (reference sequence).

This clonotype was picked up many times. V usage is TRBV20-1 and J usage is TRBJ2-1, with D uncertain. The germline gives CDR1 DFQATT, CDR2 SNEGSKA (reference sequence). The CDR3 is 13 amino acids. Trimming stripped 1 base from V and 6 bases from J, with 10 bases between. CDR3 DNA sequence: TGCAGTGCTAGAGTGTTCAACAGCAATGAGCAGTTCTTC. Its protein product is CSARVFNSNEQFF.

This rearrangement joins TRBV28 to TRBJ2-7, with 8 bases aligning to TRBD1. Germline V gene lookup returns CDR1 MDHEN and CDR2 SYDVKM. CDR3 length: 12 amino acids. Trimming cost V 6 bases and J 6 bases; bases outside gene matches: 4. The CDR3 is CASRSGGGEQYF. DNA for the CDR3: TGTGCCAGCAGATCAGGGGGCGGCGAGCAGTACTTC. The complete variable domain, with remaining parts taken from reference TRBV28 and TRBJ2-7, reads DVKVTQSSRYLVKRTGEKVFLECVQDMDHENMFWYRQDPGLGLRLIYFSYDVKMKEKGDIPEGYSVSREKKERFSLILESASTNQTSMYLCASRSGGGEQYFGPGTRLTVT.

This clonotype appeared many times. In DNA form, the CDR3 reads TGTGCCAGCAGCCGCGACAGGGATCAGCCCCAGCATTTT. Translated: CASSRDRDQPQHF. The chain links TRBV6-2 or TRBV6-3 to TRBJ1-5, with 7 bases that match TRBD1. This CDR3 comprises 13 residues. J gave up 5 bases and V 6 bases, and 4 bases lay outside the gene matches. Looked up from germline, CDR1 is MNHEY and CDR2 is SVGEGT.

This clonotype has a handful of counts. The chain employs TRBV12-3 or TRBV12-4 and TRBJ1-5, with 10 bases identical to TRBD1. The ends lost 4 bases at V and 3 bases at J; junction bases unmatched: 6. The CDR3 is made up of 16 amino acids. CDR3 DNA sequence: TGTGCCAGCAGTTACCGGACAGGGGGTTCCAATCAGCCCCAGCATTTT. Translating gives CASSYRTGGSNQPQHF.

This clonotype has only a few counts. This chain connects TRBV27 to TRBJ2-1; perhaps TRBD2 as D (7 bases). V was trimmed by 4 bases and J by 9 bases, leaving 19 bases between them. Germline V gene lookup returns CDR1 MNHEY and CDR2 SMNVEV (reference sequence). This CDR3 contains 15 residues. The CDR3 bases are TGTGCCAGCAGTTCCGAGGGGGGGGGGCGCATTGAGCAGTTCTTC. This gives the protein CASSSEGGGRIEQFF.

The table lists this clonotype with many counts. The chain carries TRBV7-2 and TRBJ2-7; 11 nucleotides match TRBD2. Germline CDR1 and CDR2: SGHTA and FQGNSA. The V gene end was trimmed by 0 bases and the J gene end by 4 bases; junction bases not matched to a gene: 2. The CDR3 extends over 15 amino acids. CDR3 residues: CASSLAASGRYEQYF. As DNA, the CDR3 is TGTGCCAGCAGCTTAGCTGCTAGCGGGAGGTACGAGCAGTACTTC.

This clonotype was recorded at least ten times. This chain uses TRBV5-1 with TRBJ2-7; 8 bases agree with TRBD2. The CDR3 loop spans 13 amino acids. Germline-derived CDR1 and CDR2 are SGHRS and YFSETQ. Trimming at V came to 5 bases and at J to 4 bases, leaving 5 bases not matched to a gene. The CDR3, as DNA: TGCGCCAGCAGGACTAGCGATCAGTACGAGCAGTACTTC. This codes for CASRTSDQYEQYF. Together with reference TRBV5-1 and TRBJ2-7, the CDR3 gives the full variable domain: KAGVTQTPRYLIKTRGQQVTLSCSPISGHRSVSWYQQTPGQGLQFLFEYFSETQRNKGNFPGRFSGRQFSNSRSEMNVSTLELGDSALYLCASRTSDQYEQYFGPGTRLTVT.

The J gene is TRBJ2-2, the V gene TRBV20-1, with a tentative D call TRBD1 (5 bases). From germline, CDR1 is DFQATT and CDR2 SNEGSKA (reference sequence). V was pared by 3 bases and J by 0 bases, with 11 bases between. The CDR3 contains 15 residues. The CDR3 protein is CSARVWGSNTGELFF. CDR3 DNA sequence: TGCAGTGCTAGGGTGTGGGGCTCGAACACCGGGGAGCTGTTTTTT.

This clonotype was seen many times. The V gene is TRBV7-9, the J gene TRBJ1-2; weak D call: TRBD1 (6 bases). Trimming cost V 4 bases and J 0 bases, with 15 bases left between them. CDR1 is SEHNR, CDR2 FQNEAQ, per germline (reference sequence). The CDR3 contains 16 residues. As DNA, the CDR3 is TGTGCCAGCAGCTCCTGGGACACGGGGACTAACTATGGCTACACCTTC. This codes for CASSSWDTGTNYGYTF.

This clonotype was seen many times. This chain joins TRBV4-3 and TRBJ2-3; unclear D gene. V lost 0 bases to trimming and J lost 0 bases, with 7 bases between them. The CDR3 length is 15 residues. Germline CDR1 reads LGHNA; CDR2 reads YSLEER. CDR3 sequence: CASSQEYPSTDTQYF. The CDR3 DNA follows: TGCGCCAGCAGCCAAGAATACCCTAGCACAGATACGCAGTATTTT.

This chain links TRBV20-1 with TRBJ2-7; D remains unclear. The CDR3 length is 11 residues. The V gene's germline CDR1 is DFQATT and CDR2 SNEGSKA (reference sequence). The CDR3 DNA sequence: TGCATTGGGCAGGCCTCCTACGAGCAGTACTTC. Its protein product is CIGQASYEQYF.

In its sample, this clonotype was seen a few times. This chain links TRBV15 with TRBJ2-1; TRBD2 matches 10 bases. The junction had 4 bases not matched to a gene; V was cut back by 2 bases and J by 0 bases. Germline values: CDR1 LNHNV, CDR2 YYDKDF (reference sequence). The CDR3 length is 17 residues. CDR3 sequence (DNA): TGTGCCACCAGCAGAAAAGCGGGAGGGATCTCCTACAATGAGCAGTTCTTC. This encodes CATSRKAGGISYNEQFF.

This clonotype was observed at least ten times. The chain carries TRBV11-2 and TRBJ2-1, with TRBD2 matching 14 bases. J gave up 1 base and V 5 bases, and 1 base lay outside the gene matches. Germline loops: CDR1 SGHAT, CDR2 FQNNGV. The CDR3 sequence is 16 residues long. The CDR3 loop is CASSGTSGSSYNEQFF. The CDR3 DNA reads TGTGCCAGCAGCGGGACTAGCGGGAGTTCCTACAATGAGCAGTTCTTC.

As for this clonotype: It may be a read error: a sequence one base away is much more abundant. The chain uses TRBV29-1 and TRBJ2-1, with 9 bases lining up with TRBD2. CDR1 and CDR2 from the germline V gene are SQVTM and ANQGSEA. The CDR3 length is 13 residues. The CDR3 protein is CSAVAGDYNELFF. The CDR3 DNA follows: TGCAGCGCAGTAGCGGGAGACTACAATGAGCTGTTCTTC.